The 24 T cell receptor beta chains given below trace back to one sample, sequenced in a study of blood T cell repertoires in COVID-19. The table came from immunoSEQ multiplex PCR; TCRdb's copy has only in-frame clones and leaves some out. The sample holds about 180,000 clones, around 90% seen once. Sequencing used peripheral blood. The receptors stem from a woman between 45 and 65 years old with acute or convalescent COVID-19.

This clone was recorded only once. The genes are TRBV5-6 and TRBJ2-5, with D tentatively TRBD2 (6 bases). The length of the CDR3 is 13 residues. Germline V gives CDR1 SGHDT, CDR2 YYEEEE. V lost 2 bases and J lost 7, with 12 bases in between. The CDR3 protein is CASSFGTGATQYF. The CDR3 bases are TGTGCCAGCAGCTTCGGGACTGGTGCGACCCAGTACTTC.

This chain connects TRBV4-2 to TRBJ2-7; TRBD1 matches 10 bases. Germline V gene lookup returns CDR1 LGHNA and CDR2 YNFKEQ. With 4 bases clipped from V and 5 bases from J, the junction kept 5 bases outside the gene matches. CDR3 size: 14 residues. This CDR3 reads CASSRGTGDHEQYF. CDR3 bases: TGTGCCAGCAGCCGCGGGACAGGGGACCACGAGCAGTACTTC.

The chain has TRBV29-1 and TRBJ1-5; TRBD1 matches 7 bases. Germline V gene sequence: CDR1 SQVTM, CDR2 ANQGSEA. V trimming: 6 bases; J trimming: 2 bases; junction bases outside the gene matches: 4. This CDR3 comprises 13 residues. CDR3 protein: CSVGDSGNQPQHF. For the CDR3, the DNA is TGCAGCGTGGGGGACAGTGGCAATCAGCCCCAGCATTTT.

CDR3 nucleotides: TGTGCCAGCAGCTTACGGAGAGCTAACTATGGCTACACCTTC. Its translation: CASSLRRANYGYTF. The chain recombines TRBV7-2 with TRBJ1-2; D not certain. The CDR3 has 14 residues. Germline CDR1 is SGHTA and CDR2 is FQGNSA. Trimming cost V 2 bases and J 0 bases, with 7 bases left between them.

The chain carries TRBV19 and TRBJ1-2, with D possibly being TRBD1 (6 bases). Trimming stripped 3 bases from V and 4 bases from J, with 21 bases between. The CDR3 extends over 17 amino acids. Germline assignment: CDR1 LNHDA and CDR2 SQIVND (reference sequence). The DNA for the CDR3 is TGTGCCAGTAGTATCTATTTAAGGGACAAATCAAGCTATGGCTACACCTTC. It is translated as CASSIYLRDKSSYGYTF.

This chain uses TRBV7-2 with TRBJ2-1, with D possibly being TRBD1 (6 bases). V lost 2 bases and J 9 bases, leaving 17 bases between the germline ends. CDR3 length: 15 residues. Germline V lookup: CDR1 SGHTA, CDR2 FQGNSA. The CDR3 region is CASSLTRGSRGEQFF. CDR3 sequence (DNA): TGTGCCAGCAGCTTAACCAGGGGAAGTCGCGGTGAGCAGTTCTTC.

The chain carries TRBV2 and TRBJ1-2; 8 positions agree with TRBD1. The CDR3 runs 14 residues. CDR1 is SNHLY and CDR2 is FYNNEI in the germline V gene. V was clipped by 6 bases and J by 6 bases; unmatched bases: 9. CDR3 loop: CASRDRTGWHGYTF. CDR3 coding DNA: TGTGCCAGCAGAGACCGGACAGGGTGGCATGGCTACACCTTC.

The V call is TRBV12-3 or TRBV12-4, the J call TRBJ1-2; D is ambiguous. The CDR3 extends over 13 amino acids. Trimming took off 3 bases at V and 8 bases at J, with 13 bases between the two ends. The CDR3 loop reads CASSFGVWRGYTF. The DNA of the CDR3 is TGTGCCAGCAGTTTCGGTGTATGGAGAGGCTACACCTTC.

The chain employs TRBV12-3 or TRBV12-4 and TRBJ1-2; D gene unclear. CDR3 length: 13 residues. Between the trimmed V and J ends, which lost 4 bases and 7 bases, there was a span of 13 bases. The CDR3 region has the DNA TGTGCCAGCAGTTCCCTTCGCTCCAGTGGCTACACCTTC. Its translation: CASSSLRSSGYTF.

The V gene is TRBV7-9, the J gene TRBJ1-1, with 7 bases fitting TRBD1. The CDR3 has 13 residues. J lost 5 bases, V lost 5 bases, and 5 bases had no gene match. CDR1 and CDR2 from the germline V gene are SEHNR and FQNEAQ (reference sequence). The CDR3 loop reads CASSQTGPTEAFF. In nucleotides, the CDR3 is TGTGCCAGCAGCCAGACAGGGCCAACTGAAGCTTTCTTT.

The chain combines TRBV4-1 with TRBJ1-4; 8 bases map to TRBD1. Germline lookup yields CDR1 MGHRA and CDR2 YSYEKL. The ends lost 0 bases at V and 7 bases at J; junction bases unmatched: 7. The CDR3 extends over 16 amino acids. For the CDR3, the DNA is TGCGCCAGCAGCCAAGACGGACAGGGCGGTGTTGAAAAACTGTTTTTT. Protein product: CASSQDGQGGVEKLFF.

The gene calls are TRBV7-8 and TRBJ2-7, with D possibly being TRBD1 (5 bases). V lost 1 base and J 4 bases, leaving 17 bases between the germline ends. The CDR3 loop spans 16 amino acids. CDR1 is SGHVS and CDR2 is FQNEAQ in the germline V gene. CDR3 amino acids: CASSLGGPTYTYEQYF. The CDR3 nucleotides are TGTGCCAGCAGCTTAGGGGGCCCGACCTATACTTACGAGCAGTACTTC.

The chain carries TRBV9 and TRBJ2-1; TRBD1 agrees at 7 bases. This CDR3 region has 14 residues. Germline loops: CDR1 SGDLS, CDR2 YYNGEE. The V and J ends lost 0 bases and 6 bases, in that order; junction bases with no gene match: 3. CDR3 sequence reads: CASSVGDSLNEQFF. The CDR3, as DNA: TGTGCCAGCAGCGTAGGGGACAGTCTCAATGAGCAGTTCTTC.

The V and J genes are TRBV6-1 and TRBJ2-3, with 8 bases lining up with TRBD2. Germline loops: CDR1 MNHNS, CDR2 SASEGT. V shed 2 bases, J shed 2 bases, and the junction held 6 bases outside the gene matches. The CDR3 covers 16 residues. The CDR3 DNA reads as TGTGCCAGCAGTGAATGGGGTAGCGGGGCCACAGATACGCAGTATTTT. It yields the protein CASSEWGSGATDTQYF.

This clone appeared a single time. V usage is TRBV10-2 and J usage is TRBJ2-2; maybe TRBD1 (5 bases). CDR3 length: 16 residues. V lost 7 bases and J lost 1, with 16 bases in between. The germline V gene has CDR1 WSHSY and CDR2 SAAADI. CDR3 protein: CASKEQSGQNTGELFF. In nucleotides, the CDR3 is TGCGCCAGCAAAGAACAATCCGGACAGAACACCGGGGAGCTGTTTTTT.

The chain is built from TRBV5-1 and TRBJ1-1; TRBD1 matches at 7 bases. The V segment lost 0 bases and the J segment 0 bases; nucleotides outside the gene matches: 8. The length of the CDR3 is 17 residues. Germline CDR1 is SGHRS and CDR2 is YFSETQ. CDR3 region: CASSLETGTVMNTEAFF. CDR3 DNA sequence: TGCGCCAGCAGCTTGGAAACCGGGACAGTAATGAACACTGAAGCTTTCTTT.

V usage is TRBV27 and J usage is TRBJ1-2, with 8 bases matching TRBD1. CDR1 MNHEY and CDR2 SMNVEV come from the germline V gene (reference sequence). The CDR3 covers 12 residues. J lost 3 bases, V lost 6 bases, and 0 bases had no gene match. The CDR3 coding sequence is TGTGCCAGCAGGGACAGGGACTATGGCTACACCTTC. Amino acids: CASRDRDYGYTF.

V gene TRBV6-4 combines with J gene TRBJ2-1; TRBD2 agrees at 10 bases. Germline V lookup: CDR1 MRHNA, CDR2 SNTAGT. J was trimmed by 3 bases and V by 3 bases; bases with no gene match: 5. The CDR3 totals 16 residues. CDR3 residues: CASSEQTSGIYNEQFF. In nucleotides, the CDR3 is TGTGCCAGCAGTGAACAAACTAGCGGGATCTACAATGAGCAGTTCTTC.

The chain has TRBV5-1 and TRBJ2-3; 10 bases align to TRBD2. Trimming at V came to 1 base and at J to 2 bases, leaving 7 bases not matched to a gene. The CDR3 spans 17 residues. CDR1 and CDR2 (germline): SGHRS, YFSETQ. The CDR3 loop reads CASSLQASGGHTDTQYF. The CDR3 region has the DNA TGCGCCAGCAGCTTGCAGGCTAGCGGGGGCCACACAGATACGCAGTATTTT.

This clone was counted between two and nine times. The chain combines TRBV20-1 with TRBJ1-2, with TRBD1 identical over 7 bases. Germline V lookup: CDR1 DFQATT, CDR2 SNEGSKA (reference sequence). The V segment lost 3 bases and the J segment 0 bases; nucleotides outside the gene matches: 7. The CDR3 is 15 amino acids. The DNA of the CDR3 is TGCAGTGCTAGTTCGTGGGACAGTTCTAACTATGGCTACACCTTC. Residues: CSASSWDSSNYGYTF.

This chain connects TRBV5-1 to TRBJ2-1, with 16 bases identical to TRBD2. V lost 3 bases and J lost 7; bases outside the gene matches: 7. CDR3 size: 17 residues. In germline, CDR1 is SGHRS, CDR2 YFSETQ. Written as DNA, the CDR3 is TGCGCCAGCAGCTCCGGGACTAGCGGGAGGGGGGTTAATGAGCAGTTCTTC. Its translation is CASSSGTSGRGVNEQFF. The variable domain in full, completed from reference TRBV5-1 and TRBJ2-1, reads KAGVTQTPRYLIKTRGQQVTLSCSPISGHRSVSWYQQTPGQGLQFLFEYFSETQRNKGNFPGRFSGRQFSNSRSEMNVSTLELGDSALYLCASSSGTSGRGVNEQFFGPGTRLTVL.

The chain is built from TRBV6-4 and TRBJ1-1; 8 bases map to TRBD1. The CDR3 covers 14 residues. The J segment lost 4 bases and the V segment lost 3 bases, leaving 4 bases of the junction unmatched. CDR1 is MRHNA, CDR2 SNTAGT, per germline. In nucleotides, the CDR3 is TGTGCCAGCAGTGAACAGGGGGGAATCACTGAAGCTTTCTTT. Amino acid sequence: CASSEQGGITEAFF.

This clone was found once. V usage is TRBV15 and J usage is TRBJ2-2, with D unresolved. The CDR3 runs to 16 residues. Between the trimmed V and J ends, which lost 0 bases and 3 bases, there was a span of 11 bases. Germline CDR1 is LNHNV and CDR2 is YYDKDF (reference sequence). CDR3 in DNA: TGTGCCACCAGCAGAGACGTATTTATAGACACCGGGGAGCTGTTTTTT. Encoded protein: CATSRDVFIDTGELFF. The full variable domain, completed using reference TRBV15 and TRBJ2-2, is DAMVIQNPRYQVTQFGKPVTLSCSQTLNHNVMYWYQQKSSQAPKLLFHYYDKDFNNEADTPDNFQSRRPNTSFCFLDIRSPGLGDTAMYLCATSRDVFIDTGELFFGEGSRLTVL.

J is TRBJ2-7 and V is TRBV5-6; 11 positions agree with TRBD2. V trimming: 4 bases; J trimming: 3 bases; junction bases outside the gene matches: 6. CDR3 length equals 15 residues. Germline values: CDR1 SGHDT, CDR2 YYEEEE. CDR3 protein: CASSPTSGTHYEQYF. As DNA, the CDR3 is TGTGCCAGCAGCCCGACTAGCGGGACCCACTACGAGCAGTACTTC.